The 27 T cell receptor beta chains below were found in one sample sequenced in a study of PD-L1 blockade in urothelial cancer. Generated by immunoSEQ multiplex PCR, the TCRdb table keeps only in-frame clones and is missing some. The repertoire has around 50,000 clones, around 90% of them found once; the top ten carry less than 3%. Time point of the sample: peripheral blood 6 weeks after treatment start. The sequencing here drew on PBMCs, taken around atezolizumab (anti-PD-L1) treatment. The receptors originated from a man aged 60 to 75 with urothelial cancer.

This clone was observed a handful of times. The V gene is TRBV5-1, the J gene TRBJ2-2; 7 positions agree with TRBD1. This CDR3 contains 16 residues. The J segment lost 2 bases and the V segment lost 4 bases, leaving 8 bases of the junction unmatched. Germline V gene sequence: CDR1 SGHRS, CDR2 YFSETQ. The CDR3 is CASSNYGQENTGELFF. DNA for the CDR3: TGCGCCAGCAGCAATTACGGACAGGAAAACACCGGGGAGCTGTTTTTT.

CDR3 residues: CAIRDPGTSGNEQFF. The CDR3 DNA sequence: TGTGCCATCAGAGATCCCGGGACTAGCGGCAATGAGCAGTTCTTC. The V gene is TRBV10-3, the J gene TRBJ2-1, with 11 bases matching TRBD2. V lost 6 bases and J lost 6; bases outside the gene matches: 7. The germline CDR1 and CDR2 sequences are ENHRY and SYGVKD. CDR3 length: 15 residues.

The gene calls are TRBV5-4 and TRBJ2-2, with TRBD1 identical over 9 bases. V lost 3 bases to trimming and J lost 4 bases; unmatched junction nucleotides: 4. In germline, CDR1 is SGHNT, CDR2 YYREEE (reference sequence). The CDR3 extends over 15 amino acids. Here the CDR3 reads CASSYRGRGTGELFF. The CDR3 region has the DNA TGTGCCAGCAGCTACAGGGGGCGCGGCACCGGGGAGCTGTTTTTT.

In this sample, this clone turned up a few times. The genes are TRBV5-4 and TRBJ2-5, with 12 bases lining up with TRBD2. V lost 0 bases and J lost 3; bases outside the gene matches: 6. The CDR3 loop spans 17 amino acids. The germline CDR1 and CDR2 sequences are SGHNT and YYREEE (reference sequence). CDR3 bases: TGTGCCAGCAGCTTGGTGGCTAGCGGGAGGGCCGAAGAGACCCAGTACTTC. Its protein product is CASSLVASGRAEETQYF. Based on the CDR3 plus reference TRBV5-4 and TRBJ2-5, the full variable domain is ETGVTQSPTHLIKTRGQQVTLRCSSQSGHNTVSWYQQALGQGPQFIFQYYREEENGRGNFPPRFSGLQFPNYSSELNVNALELDDSALYLCASSLVASGRAEETQYFGPGTRLLVL.

The chain has TRBV7-2 and TRBJ2-1, with 7 nucleotides matching TRBD2. Germline V lookup: CDR1 SGHTA, CDR2 FQGNSA. The CDR3 totals 17 residues. Trimming removed 4 bases from V and 0 bases from J; junction bases left unmatched: 9. For the CDR3, the DNA is TGTGCCAGCAGCTCAAGCGGGGCCCAGAGCTCCTACAATGAGCAGTTCTTC. This encodes CASSSSGAQSSYNEQFF.

The sample holds a few counts of this clone. The chain uses TRBV4-1 and TRBJ1-6; a weak D match, TRBD1 (5 bases). The V end lost 4 bases, the J end lost 8 bases, and 6 bases lay between the germline ends. This CDR3 contains 12 residues. Germline CDR1 and CDR2: MGHRA and YSYEKL. CDR3 in amino acids: CASSRGDSPLHF. DNA for the CDR3: TGCGCCAGCAGCCGGGGGGATTCACCCCTCCACTTT.

The chain links TRBV2 to TRBJ1-2; no definite D call. CDR1 and CDR2 (germline): SNHLY, FYNNEI. V dropped 2 bases and J dropped 4 bases, with 5 bases sitting between them. This CDR3 has 12 amino acids. The CDR3 DNA follows: TGTGCCAGCAGTGAATCGGGCTATGGCTACACCTTC. Translation: CASSESGYGYTF.

CDR3 in DNA: TGCGCCAGCAGTCTTGGGGCTAGCGGGATTCCTTACGAGCAGTACTTC. It yields the protein CASSLGASGIPYEQYF. The J gene is TRBJ2-7, the V gene TRBV4-3, with 9 bases aligning to TRBD2. Germline CDR1 is LGHNA and CDR2 is YSLEER. The CDR3 is made up of 16 amino acids. V lost 6 bases to trimming and J lost 4 bases; unmatched junction nucleotides: 13.

The V call is TRBV29-1, the J call TRBJ1-6; D possibly corresponds to TRBD1 (5 bases). V was shortened by 3 bases and J by 10 bases, with 13 bases between the two germline ends. CDR1 SQVTM and CDR2 ANQGSEA come from the germline V gene. The CDR3 is 13 residues long. The CDR3 sequence is CSVEGQGGSPLHF. For the CDR3, the DNA is TGCAGCGTTGAGGGGCAGGGTGGCTCACCCCTCCACTTT.

The chain recombines TRBV6-1 with TRBJ2-3, with TRBD2 as a possible D gene (6 bases). Trimming removed 3 bases from V and 2 bases from J, with 9 bases in between. The CDR3 is 14 amino acids. Germline lookup yields CDR1 MNHNS and CDR2 SASEGT. Written as DNA, the CDR3 is TGTGCCAGCAGTGAGGGACTTTCCACAGATACGCAGTATTTT. This codes for CASSEGLSTDTQYF.

The rearrangement joins TRBV6-5 to TRBJ2-7; 9 bases fit TRBD1. Trimming cost V 2 bases and J 7 bases; bases outside gene matches: 6. Germline V CDR1 and CDR2: MNHEY, SVGAGI. This CDR3 has 14 amino acids. The CDR3 reads CASSYRDRVKEQYF. CDR3 sequence (DNA): TGTGCCAGCAGTTACCGGGACAGGGTGAAAGAGCAGTACTTC.

The chain links TRBV9 to TRBJ2-1; D is unclear. CDR3 length: 14 amino acids. The germline V gene encodes CDR1 SGDLS and CDR2 YYNGEE. Trimming removed 4 bases from V and 6 bases from J, with 14 bases in between. This CDR3 is CASSNLRGRNEQFF. CDR3 sequence (DNA): TGTGCCAGCAGCAACCTCCGCGGCCGCAATGAGCAGTTCTTC.

The chain couples TRBV19 to TRBJ2-3; TRBD2 aligns across 8 bases. The junction had 10 bases not matched to a gene; V was cut back by 7 bases and J by 1 base. CDR1 LNHDA and CDR2 SQIVND come from the germline V gene (reference sequence). CDR3 length: 16 amino acids. CDR3 region: CASTPGSSGGTDTQYF. The DNA for the CDR3 is TGTGCCAGTACCCCCGGGAGTAGCGGGGGCACAGATACGCAGTATTTT.

In DNA form, the CDR3 reads TGTGCCAGTAGGACGACAGGGGGCGGCTACACCTTC. Residues: CASRTTGGGYTF. The genes are TRBV19 and TRBJ1-2; TRBD1 matches at 10 bases. V lost 6 bases and J lost 8; bases outside the gene matches: 3. Looked up from germline, CDR1 is LNHDA and CDR2 is SQIVND (reference sequence). The CDR3 sequence is 12 residues long.

The gene calls are TRBV7-9 and TRBJ2-3; maybe TRBD2 (7 bases). The ends were cut back, 5 bases at V and 9 bases at J, with 33 bases in the middle. Germline lookup yields CDR1 SEHNR and CDR2 FQNEAQ (reference sequence). The CDR3 consists of 19 residues. The CDR3 region is CASSLEGGGLAPKAATQYF. CDR3 in DNA: TGTGCCAGCAGCCTAGAGGGGGGGGGCCTTGCGCCAAAAGCCGCCACGCAGTATTTT.

This clone was observed once. This chain uses TRBV10-2 with TRBJ1-2; 9 bases match TRBD1. Per the germline V gene, CDR1 is WSHSY and CDR2 is SAAADI. V lost 1 base to trimming and J lost 5 bases; unmatched junction nucleotides: 5. This CDR3 is built from 15 residues. CDR3 amino acids: CASSELTGGPYGYTF. CDR3 DNA sequence: TGCGCCAGCAGTGAGTTGACAGGGGGGCCTTATGGCTACACCTTC.

The chain is built from TRBV4-1 and TRBJ2-5, with a tentative D call TRBD2 (7 bases). Germline CDR1 is MGHRA and CDR2 is YSYEKL. The CDR3 has 15 residues. V was shortened by 3 bases and J by 5 bases, with 16 bases between the two germline ends. The CDR3: CASSQGGGVTETQYF. The CDR3 nucleotides read TGCGCCAGCAGCCAGGGGGGGGGCGTGACGGAGACCCAGTACTTC.

This clone was recorded once. This sequence joins TRBV30 and TRBJ1-5; 9 nucleotides match TRBD1. V shed 2 bases, J shed 6 bases, and the junction held 8 bases outside the gene matches. Germline CDR1 is GTSNPN and CDR2 is SVGIG (reference sequence). The CDR3 contains 15 residues. As DNA, the CDR3 is TGTGCCTGGAGTCGCCGGGACAGGGTGGGTCAGCCCCAGCATTTT. Protein sequence: CAWSRRDRVGQPQHF.

This clone has just one count. This chain links TRBV6-6 with TRBJ1-1; D is perhaps TRBD1 (5 bases). The V and J ends lost 6 bases and 6 bases respectively, with 17 bases between them. From germline, CDR1 is MNHNY and CDR2 SVGAGI (reference sequence). The CDR3 consists of 14 residues. DNA for the CDR3: TGTGCCAGCAGGGGGGGGGACTTTGAATCTGAAGCTTTCTTT. Its protein is CASRGGDFESEAFF.

This clone was seen only a few times. The chain joins TRBV6-1 to TRBJ2-3; no reliable D call. CDR1 and CDR2 from the germline V gene are MNHNS and SASEGT. V dropped 8 bases and J dropped 3 bases, with 12 bases sitting between them. This CDR3 comprises 13 residues. The CDR3 coding sequence is TGTGCCAGCTCACAGACCTTGACAGATACGCAGTATTTT. Its translation: CASSQTLTDTQYF.

The chain has TRBV28 and TRBJ1-5; 8 positions agree with TRBD1. CDR3 length: 15 residues. The V gene end was trimmed by 4 bases and the J gene end by 2 bases; junction bases not matched to a gene: 4. Germline V lookup: CDR1 MDHEN, CDR2 SYDVKM. CDR3 coding DNA: TGTGCCAGCAGTTCAGGGGGCGCCGGCAATCAGCCCCAGCATTTT. Amino acid sequence: CASSSGGAGNQPQHF.

J is TRBJ1-5 and V is TRBV5-8; a possible D gene is TRBD1 (5 bases). This CDR3 has 12 amino acids. The germline CDR1 and CDR2 sequences are SGHTS and YDEGEE. Trimming pared 3 bases from V and 5 bases from J, leaving 6 bases between. The CDR3 nucleotides read TGTGCCAGCAGCTGGGGGGATCAGCCCCAGCATTTT. Its translation: CASSWGDQPQHF.

The J gene is TRBJ2-7, the V gene TRBV18, with D hard to call. V lost 6 bases and J lost 3, with 12 bases in between. The CDR3 has 13 amino acids. Looked up from germline, CDR1 is KGHSH and CDR2 is LQKENI. The CDR3 sequence: CASSPTSIYEQYF. CDR3 in DNA: TGTGCCAGCTCCCCCACTTCGATCTACGAGCAGTACTTC. Filled out from reference TRBV18 and TRBJ2-7, the complete variable domain reads NAGVMQNPRHLVRRRGQEARLRCSPMKGHSHVYWYRQLPEEGLKFMVYLQKENIIDESGMPKERFSAEFPKEGPSILRIQQVVRGDSAAYFCASSPTSIYEQYFGPGTRLTVT.

CDR3 coding DNA: TGTGCCAGCAGCGCGGGGTTCAATCAGCCCCAGCATTTT. Translating gives CASSAGFNQPQHF. This chain connects TRBV9 to TRBJ1-5; D unclear. The CDR3 spans 13 residues. Germline values: CDR1 SGDLS, CDR2 YYNGEE. V dropped 3 bases and J dropped 3 bases, with 7 bases sitting between them.

The CDR3 DNA reads as TGTGCCAGCAGCGTACAGGGGCCGGATGGCTACACCTTC. Translating it yields CASSVQGPDGYTF. The chain recombines TRBV7-9 with TRBJ1-2, with 7 positions matching TRBD1. Trimming cost V 5 bases and J 6 bases; bases outside gene matches: 6. The germline CDR1 and CDR2 sequences are SEHNR and FQNEAQ (reference sequence). The CDR3 extends over 13 amino acids.

This clone was seen only a few times. V usage is TRBV9 and J usage is TRBJ2-7, with TRBD1 identical over 12 bases. Germline-derived CDR1 and CDR2 are SGDLS and YYNGEE. V lost 4 bases and J lost 4; bases outside the gene matches: 9. This CDR3 comprises 16 residues. This chain's CDR3 is CASSLTGTGGLYEQYF. Here the CDR3 DNA reads TGTGCCAGCAGCCTTACCGGGACAGGGGGCTTATACGAGCAGTACTTC.

The rearrangement joins TRBV7-8 to TRBJ2-7, with 14 bases that match TRBD2. CDR1 SGHVS and CDR2 FQNEAQ come from the germline V gene. CDR3 size: 18 residues. J was trimmed by 0 bases and V by 4 bases; bases with no gene match: 8. CDR3 region: CASSWGLAGAEHSYEQYF. CDR3 DNA sequence: TGTGCCAGCAGCTGGGGACTAGCGGGGGCTGAGCACTCCTACGAGCAGTACTTC.